The 9 T cell receptor beta chains listed next were all sequenced from one sample in a study of radiotherapy plus CTLA-4 blockade in lung cancer. The data were produced by immunoSEQ multiplex PCR, yet TCRdb's version contains in-frame clones alone and is incomplete. The table records approximately 30,000 clones, roughly four fifths of them present only once. The sample here was peripheral blood, taken from a patient treated with radiotherapy plus ipilimumab. Receptors originate from a human donor with non-small cell lung cancer that progressed on radiotherapy plus ipilimumab.

This rearrangement joins TRBV6-6 to TRBJ2-1; 9 bases fit TRBD2. The germline V gene encodes CDR1 MNHNY and CDR2 SVGAGI (reference sequence). CDR3 size: 16 residues. V shed 5 bases, J shed 4 bases, and the junction held 9 bases outside the gene matches. CDR3 bases: TGTGCCAGCAGTCCCCCTCGAGCGGGGGGATACAATGAGCAGTTCTTC. This translates into CASSPPRAGGYNEQFF.

The V and J genes are TRBV4-3 and TRBJ2-7; D gene unclear. This CDR3 region has 15 residues. Trimming left V 0 bases short and J 0 bases short, with 9 bases between. Germline-derived CDR1 and CDR2 are LGHNA and YSLEER. The CDR3 loop reads CASSQDMGSSYEQYF. The CDR3 nucleotides read TGCGCCAGCAGCCAAGATATGGGCAGCTCCTACGAGCAGTACTTC.

The chain has TRBV14 and TRBJ2-1; the D gene is possibly TRBD1 (6 bases). Between the trimmed V and J ends, which lost 0 bases and 2 bases, there was a span of 14 bases. The germline V gene encodes CDR1 SGHDN and CDR2 FVKESK. The CDR3 has 17 amino acids. As DNA, the CDR3 is TGTGCCAGCAGCCAAGAATTTGGCAGGGACACCTACAATGAGCAGTTCTTC. Encoded protein: CASSQEFGRDTYNEQFF.

The V and J genes are TRBV18 and TRBJ1-5; 7 bases agree with TRBD1. This CDR3 region has 15 residues. The trim removed 2 bases at V and 4 bases at J, leaving 5 bases unmatched. Germline CDR1 reads KGHSH; CDR2 reads LQKENI. CDR3 in DNA: TGTGCCAGCTCACCAGCCGGGACAGAAAATCAGCCCCAGCATTTT. Translated, it gives CASSPAGTENQPQHF.

Details on this clone: The identical CDR3 is also encoded by other nucleotide sequences in the sample. This chain joins TRBV5-1 and TRBJ2-7; D perhaps matches TRBD2 (6 bases). Germline CDR1 SGHRS, CDR2 YFSETQ. The V end was cut by 5 bases, the J end by 0 bases, with 12 bases between. The CDR3 covers 14 residues. In DNA, the CDR3 is TGCGCCAGCAGTCCCCAGGGACTCTCCTACGAGCAGTACTTC. Protein product: CASSPQGLSYEQYF.

The chain couples TRBV27 to TRBJ1-2; no clear D. The CDR3 runs to 15 residues. The ends were cut back, 2 bases at V and 0 bases at J, with 10 bases in the middle. CDR1 is MNHEY, CDR2 SMNVEV, per germline (reference sequence). The chain's CDR3 is CASSLTRVSNYGYTF. CDR3 DNA sequence: TGTGCCAGCAGTTTAACGAGGGTTTCTAACTATGGCTACACCTTC.

V is TRBV5-4 and J is TRBJ2-2; weak D call: TRBD2 (5 bases). With 0 bases removed from V and 5 bases from J, the gap between germline ends came to 11 bases. The germline V gene encodes CDR1 SGHNT and CDR2 YYREEE (reference sequence). The CDR3 length is 15 residues. In DNA form, the CDR3 reads TGTGCCAGCAGCTTGGACGGGGTGGTTACCGGGGAGCTGTTTTTT. It is translated as CASSLDGVVTGELFF.

V usage is TRBV7-3 and J usage is TRBJ2-3; possibly TRBD2 for D (5 bases). The V gene lost 1 base and the J gene lost 5 bases, with 16 bases spanning the gap. The CDR3 spans 16 residues. CDR1 is SGHTA, CDR2 FQGTGA, per germline. The CDR3 bases are TGTGCCAGCAGCTTAATCCCGGTCCAAGGAGGAGATACGCAGTATTTT. Protein sequence: CASSLIPVQGGDTQYF.

The table lists this clone with a few counts. The chain joins TRBV5-1 to TRBJ1-2; maybe TRBD1 (6 bases). Germline CDR1 is SGHRS and CDR2 is YFSETQ. V lost 8 bases to trimming and J lost 6 bases, with 23 bases between them. The CDR3 spans 15 residues. The CDR3 spells CASLRTAGKGDGYTF. CDR3 in DNA: TGCGCCAGTCTCCGGACAGCCGGCAAGGGGGATGGCTACACCTTC.